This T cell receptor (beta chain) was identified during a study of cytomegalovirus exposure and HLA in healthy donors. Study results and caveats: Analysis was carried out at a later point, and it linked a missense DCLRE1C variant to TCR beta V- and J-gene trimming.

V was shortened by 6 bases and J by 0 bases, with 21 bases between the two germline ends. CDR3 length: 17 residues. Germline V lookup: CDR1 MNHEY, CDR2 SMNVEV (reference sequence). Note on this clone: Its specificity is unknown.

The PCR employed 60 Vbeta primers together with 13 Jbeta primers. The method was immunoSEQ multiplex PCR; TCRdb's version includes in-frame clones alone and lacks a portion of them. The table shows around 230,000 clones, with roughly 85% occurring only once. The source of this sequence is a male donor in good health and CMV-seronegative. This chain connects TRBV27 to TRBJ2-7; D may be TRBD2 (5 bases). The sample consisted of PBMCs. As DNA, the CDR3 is TGTGCCAGCAGCCGGCCGGTTAGGCGGGCAAGCTCCTACGAGCAGTACTTC. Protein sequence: CASSRPVRRASSYEQYF.